This paragraph reports one T cell receptor beta chain. The specificity of this receptor is unknown. Per-base quality was not reported, and no clone a single base away is much larger than it. This specimen belongs to a study of T cells in narcolepsy (dated by TCRdb to the late 2010s). About the study as a whole: Patients with narcolepsy type 1 or type 2 (NT1, NT2) and healthy control donors were enrolled in the study. Autoreactive T cells targeting hypocretin neuron self-antigens (hypocretin, TRIB2) were sought in narcolepsy patients, and TCR Vbeta sequencing was used to track clonotypes in blood and CSF. Overall study results and their limits: No sequences matching autoreactive T cell clones were contained in some blood memory CD4+ repertoires from patients and controls. Autoreactive clonotypes were reported to be detected serially in the blood of the same patients and of different patients, but not in the blood of healthy controls. HCRT-specific and TRIB2-specific autoreactive clonotypes were highlighted in plots that compared CD4+ T cell clonotypes in CSF versus blood from the same patient. Patients and controls had similar numbers of sequenced blood memory CD4+ clonotypes, with averages of about 39,494 in patients and roughly 36,000 in controls.

Memory CD4+ T cells were sorted ex vivo from peripheral blood of narcolepsy patients and healthy controls for TCR Vbeta sequencing. There are 12 amino acids in the CDR3, from cysteine to phenylalanine inclusive. Just CDR3 DNA is preserved here, 36 bases in frame from base 1. Based on the germline V gene (reference sequence), the CDR1 and CDR2 sequences are LNHDA and SQIVND. V loses 1 base of germline sequence and J loses 8 bases, and the interval between the two ends is 5 bases. The library came from the immunoSEQ multiplex PCR assay. The table comes from immuneACCESS by way of TCRdb, which keeps in-frame sequences with V and J called. Part of the clones is missing from these tables; in studies checked, under half for an unresolved V gene and the rest for unknown reasons. The sample table lists more than 20,000 clones, roughly 85% of them with a count of one. Roughly a tenth of the sample is taken by the ten largest.

This receptor was taken from a human donor in good health. Sequencing was carried out using memory (CD45RA-) CD4+ T cells from blood. The cell subset or site label for this specimen denotes: memory T cells sorted ex vivo from peripheral blood. Recombination connected TRBV19 to TRBJ2-2; the D gene is possibly TRBD2, with 5 bases matching. The nucleotide sequence is TGTGCCAGTAGTATAGCGGGAGGGGAGCTGTTTTTT. Its protein is CASSIAGGELFF.